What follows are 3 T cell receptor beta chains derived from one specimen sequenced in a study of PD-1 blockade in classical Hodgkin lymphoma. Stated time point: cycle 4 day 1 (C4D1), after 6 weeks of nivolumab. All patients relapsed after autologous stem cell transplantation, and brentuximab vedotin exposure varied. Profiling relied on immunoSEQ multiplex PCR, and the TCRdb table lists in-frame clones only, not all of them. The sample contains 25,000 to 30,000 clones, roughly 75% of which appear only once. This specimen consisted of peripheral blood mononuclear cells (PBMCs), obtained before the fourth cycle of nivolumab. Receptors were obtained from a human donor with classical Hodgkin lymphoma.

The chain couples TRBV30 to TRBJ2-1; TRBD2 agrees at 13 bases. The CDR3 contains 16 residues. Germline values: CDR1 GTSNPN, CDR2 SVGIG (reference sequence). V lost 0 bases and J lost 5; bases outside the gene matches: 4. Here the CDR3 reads CAWSVLAGGPHNEQFF. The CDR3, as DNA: TGTGCCTGGAGTGTACTAGCGGGAGGGCCACACAATGAGCAGTTCTTC. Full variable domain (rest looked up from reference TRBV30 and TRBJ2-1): SQTIHQWPATLVQPVGSPLSLECTVEGTSNPNLYWYRQAAGRGLQLLFYSVGIGQISSEVPQNLSASRPQDRQFILSSKKLLLSDSGFYLCAWSVLAGGPHNEQFFGPGTRLTVL.

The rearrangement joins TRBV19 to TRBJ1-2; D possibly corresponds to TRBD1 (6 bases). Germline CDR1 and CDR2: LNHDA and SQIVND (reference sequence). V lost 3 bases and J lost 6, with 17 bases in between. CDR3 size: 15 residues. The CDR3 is CASSIALQGGDGYTF. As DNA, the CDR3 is TGTGCCAGTAGTATTGCCCTACAGGGAGGGGATGGCTACACCTTC.

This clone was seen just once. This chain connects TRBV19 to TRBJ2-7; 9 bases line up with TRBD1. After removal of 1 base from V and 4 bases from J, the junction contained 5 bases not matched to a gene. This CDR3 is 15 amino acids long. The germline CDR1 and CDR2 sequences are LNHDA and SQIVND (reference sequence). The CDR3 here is CASSIGGQGIYEQYF. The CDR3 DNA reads TGTGCCAGTAGTATAGGCGGACAGGGGATTTACGAGCAGTACTTC.